This T cell receptor (beta chain) was identified in a study of shared clonotypes between healthy human individuals. All the donors were Caucasian adults who lived in Nashville, Tennessee. About this clone itself: What it recognizes is unknown.

The CDR3 contains 11 residues. In germline, CDR1 is SNHLY, CDR2 FYNNEI. V shed 9 bases and J shed 6 bases, with 10 bases lying between them. Repertoires were generated with immunoSEQ multiplex PCR, while TCRdb's copy carries only in-frame clones and drops some. The data hold roughly 500,000 clones, with about 85% observed a single time. Study results and limitations: Investigators collected only blood, and repertoires in tissues likely differ. The donor pool, a small one, limited the genetic and exposure-history diversity represented.

The chain links TRBV2 to TRBJ2-3; D unclear. Sequencing was done on a sample of PBMCs. The receptor was derived from a woman in her thirties or forties in good health. Some clones in this sample may be carry-over from other donors' samples. CDR3 protein: CASVLLDTQYF. CDR3 nucleotides: TGTGCCAGTGTATTGCTCGATACGCAGTATTTT. The whole variable domain, filled in from reference TRBV2 and TRBJ2-3, reads EPEVTQTPSHQVTQMGQEVILRCVPISNHLYFYWYRQILGQKVEFLVSFYNNEISEKSEIFDDQFSVERPDGSNFTLKIRSTKLEDSAMYFCASVLLDTQYFGPGTRLTVL.